Shown below are 5 T cell receptor beta chains from a single sample sequenced in a study of blood T cell repertoires in COVID-19. Sequencing was performed with immunoSEQ multiplex PCR; in TCRdb, only in-frame clones are kept and a portion is missing. The sample lists about 15,000 clones; around 94% were seen once. Sequencing was performed on peripheral blood. All receptors come from a human donor with active COVID-19. The donor label of this sample is uncertain.

The chain couples TRBV5-4 to TRBJ2-3; D possibly corresponds to TRBD2 (5 bases). In germline, CDR1 is SGHNT, CDR2 YYREEE (reference sequence). This CDR3 is 15 amino acids long. V was clipped by 0 bases and J by 4 bases, with 12 bases between them. CDR3 bases: TGTGCCAGCAGCTTGGGAGGGAATGGCGCAGATACGCAGTATTTT. Translation gives CASSLGGNGADTQYF.

The rearrangement uses TRBV3-1 (or the pseudogene TRBV3-2) and TRBJ1-2; TRBD1 matches at 8 bases. Germline CDR1 is LGHDT and CDR2 is YNNKEL (reference sequence). V shed 2 bases, J shed 4 bases, and the junction held 3 bases outside the gene matches. The CDR3 extends over 14 amino acids. CDR3 nucleotides: TGTGCCAGCAGCCAACCAGGGGGCGGCTATGGCTACACCTTC. Translating it yields CASSQPGGGYGYTF.

V is TRBV2 and J is TRBJ2-2, with D perhaps TRBD2 (6 bases). Germline-derived CDR1 and CDR2 are SNHLY and FYNNEI. The CDR3 is 15 residues long. Trimming left V 3 bases short and J 1 base short, with 9 bases between. The chain's CDR3 is CASSEEGENTGELFF. As DNA, the CDR3 is TGTGCCAGCAGTGAGGAGGGAGAGAACACCGGGGAGCTGTTTTTT.

The J gene is TRBJ2-3, the V gene TRBV24-1; the D gene is possibly TRBD2 (6 bases). CDR1 is KGHDR and CDR2 is SFDVKD in the germline V gene. This CDR3 contains 13 residues. With 9 bases removed from V and 1 base from J, the gap between germline ends came to 10 bases. This CDR3 reads CATSGTGTDTQYF. CDR3 sequence (DNA): TGTGCCACCTCCGGGACTGGCACAGATACGCAGTATTTT.

About this clone itself: At one end, the junction sequence differs from germline, possibly due to a read error. Here the CDR3 DNA reads TGTGCCAGCATCACGGACAGGGTGAACCCTGAAGCTTTCTTT. Translated, it gives CASITDRVNPEAFF. The chain links TRBV2 to TRBJ1-1; 8 nucleotides match TRBD1. The germline V gene encodes CDR1 SNHLY and CDR2 FYNNEI. This CDR3 has 14 residues.